What follows are 3 T cell receptor beta chains derived from one specimen sequenced in a study of cytomegalovirus exposure and HLA in healthy donors (dated by TCRdb to about 2017). Library method: the immunoSEQ multiplex PCR assay. For the multiplex PCR, a mixture combining 60 forward primers for TCR Vbeta segments and 13 reverse primers for TCR Jbeta segments was used. TCRdb took over this immuneACCESS table, retaining in-frame rearrangements with V and J assigned. Such tables are incomplete; in checked studies, under half of the missing clones stem from an unresolved V gene, and the remainder is unexplained. The data table for this sample lists approximately 70,000 clones. The ten largest clones capture 5% of the sample. The material sequenced was PBMCs. These receptors came from a woman in her thirties or forties in good health and CMV-seropositive.

This chain joins TRBV7-8 and TRBJ2-7, with a possible D match to TRBD1 (5 bases). Germline-derived CDR1 and CDR2 are SGHVS and FQNEAQ. The ends were cut back, 5 bases at V and 0 bases at J, with 14 bases in the middle. The CDR3 is made up of 15 amino acids. The chain's CDR3 is CASSPGHGSSYEQYF. The CDR3 coding sequence is TGTGCCAGCAGCCCAGGACACGGTAGCTCCTACGAGCAGTACTTC.

V and J are TRBV15 and TRBJ2-7, with TRBD2 as a possible D gene (5 bases). Trimming took off 3 bases at V and 1 base at J, with 13 bases between the two ends. Germline CDR1 reads LNHNV; CDR2 reads YYDKDF (reference sequence). The CDR3 is made up of 15 amino acids. CDR3 sequence (DNA): TGTGCCACCAGCAGGGGCCGGGAAGGTTCCTACGAGCAGTACTTC. It encodes CATSRGREGSYEQYF.

The V call is TRBV5-5, the J call TRBJ2-1; 10 bases line up with TRBD2. Per the germline V gene, CDR1 is SGHKS and CDR2 is YYEKEE (reference sequence). Trimming took 3 bases from V and 6 from J; bases not matched to a gene: 6. CDR3 length equals 15 residues. CDR3 nucleotide sequence: TGTGCCAGCAGCTCGCTAGCGGGAGCTGGCAATGAGCAGTTCTTC. It translates to CASSSLAGAGNEQFF.